This T cell receptor (beta chain) derives from a study of control samples from healthy donors and cancer patients. The sample holds one count of this clone. Data came from immunoSEQ multiplex PCR; TCRdb stores just in-frame clones and leaves some out. The sample consists of some 410,000 clones, roughly 90% of them appearing once. Germline CDR1 MNHEY, CDR2 SMNVEV (reference sequence). This CDR3 region has 13 residues. V was clipped by 2 bases and J by 2 bases, with 7 bases between them. The sequenced sample consisted of PBMCs. The V call is TRBV27, the J call TRBJ2-7, with D unclear. The receptor's source is a man aged 40-49 years with head and neck cancer. Here the CDR3 reads CASSLRQPYEQYF. The CDR3 DNA sequence: TGTGCCAGCAGTTTAAGGCAGCCCTACGAGCAGTACTTC.